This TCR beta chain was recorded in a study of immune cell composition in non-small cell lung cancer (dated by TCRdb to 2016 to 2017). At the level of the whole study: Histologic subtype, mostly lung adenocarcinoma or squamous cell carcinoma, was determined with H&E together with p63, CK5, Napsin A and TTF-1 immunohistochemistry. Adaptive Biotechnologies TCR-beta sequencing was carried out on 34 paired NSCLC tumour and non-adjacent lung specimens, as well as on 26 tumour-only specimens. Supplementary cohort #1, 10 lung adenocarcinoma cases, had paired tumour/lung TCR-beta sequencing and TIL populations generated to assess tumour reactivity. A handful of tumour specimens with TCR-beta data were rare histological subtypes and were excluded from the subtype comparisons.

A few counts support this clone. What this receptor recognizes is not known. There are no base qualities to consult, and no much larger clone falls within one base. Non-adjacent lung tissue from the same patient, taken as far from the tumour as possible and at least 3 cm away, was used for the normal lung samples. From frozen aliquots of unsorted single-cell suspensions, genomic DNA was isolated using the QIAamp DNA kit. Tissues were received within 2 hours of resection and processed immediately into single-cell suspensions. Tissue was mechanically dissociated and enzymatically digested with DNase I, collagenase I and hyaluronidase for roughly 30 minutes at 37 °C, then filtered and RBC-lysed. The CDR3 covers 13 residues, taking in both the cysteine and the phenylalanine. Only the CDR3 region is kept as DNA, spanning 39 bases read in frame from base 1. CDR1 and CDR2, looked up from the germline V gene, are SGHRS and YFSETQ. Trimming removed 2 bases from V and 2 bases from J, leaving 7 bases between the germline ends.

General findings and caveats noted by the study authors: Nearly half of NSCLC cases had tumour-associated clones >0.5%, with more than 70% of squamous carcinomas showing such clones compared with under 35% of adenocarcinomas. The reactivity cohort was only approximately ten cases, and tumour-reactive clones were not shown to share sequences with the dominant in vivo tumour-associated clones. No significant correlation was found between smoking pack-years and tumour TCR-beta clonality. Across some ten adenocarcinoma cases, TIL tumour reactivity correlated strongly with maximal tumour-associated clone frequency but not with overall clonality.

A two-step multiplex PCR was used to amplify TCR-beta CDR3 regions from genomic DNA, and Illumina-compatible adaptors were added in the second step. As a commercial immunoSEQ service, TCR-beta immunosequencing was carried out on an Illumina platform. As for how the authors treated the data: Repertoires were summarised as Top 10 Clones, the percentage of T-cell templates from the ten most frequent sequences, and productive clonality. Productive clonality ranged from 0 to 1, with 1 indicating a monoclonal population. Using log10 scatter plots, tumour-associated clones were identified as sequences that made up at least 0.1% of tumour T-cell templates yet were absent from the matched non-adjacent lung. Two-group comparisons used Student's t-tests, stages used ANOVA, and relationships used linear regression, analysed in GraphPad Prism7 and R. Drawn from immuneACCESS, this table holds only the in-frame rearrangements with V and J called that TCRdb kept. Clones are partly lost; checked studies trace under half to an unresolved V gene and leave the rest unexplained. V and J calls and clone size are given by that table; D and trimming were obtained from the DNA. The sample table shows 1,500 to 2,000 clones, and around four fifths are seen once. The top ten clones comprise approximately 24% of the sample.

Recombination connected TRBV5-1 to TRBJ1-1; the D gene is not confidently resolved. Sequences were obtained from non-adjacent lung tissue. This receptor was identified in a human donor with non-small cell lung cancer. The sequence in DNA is TGCGCCAGCAGCTTTTCCAGTAACACTGAAGCTTTCTTT. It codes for CASSFSSNTEAFF.